The clone carrying this TCR beta chain was seen once. The antigen is not known. This specimen comes from a study of T cell responses to AZD1222 COVID-19 vaccine. Study-wide findings and caveats: Just 6 or 7 AZD1222 recipients were seropositive at baseline. Close to half of spike-specific TCRs reportedly recognize unmutated variant regions. White British donors predominated, females outnumbered males, and clonal diversity was possibly underestimated. There were vaccine-associated CD4 TCRs across spike, dominant at 160-218 and 743-854.

The data were produced by immunoSEQ multiplex PCR, yet TCRdb's version contains in-frame clones alone and is incomplete. Of fewer than 150,000 clones in the sample, 80% to 90% are singletons; the top ten hold roughly a tenth. From germline, CDR1 is KGHSH and CDR2 LQKENI. The CDR3 length is 14 residues. V lost 6 bases, J lost 5 bases, and 14 bases lay in between. The TCR originated in an adult who received the AZD1222 COVID-19 vaccine. The sequenced sample was peripheral blood, obtained 28 days after the second AZD1222 dose. The chain combines TRBV18 with TRBJ1-5, with TRBD1 as a possible D gene (5 bases). CDR3 in amino acids: CASSPSGRYQPQHF. DNA for the CDR3: TGTGCCAGCTCCCCGTCGGGGCGGTATCAGCCCCAGCATTTT.